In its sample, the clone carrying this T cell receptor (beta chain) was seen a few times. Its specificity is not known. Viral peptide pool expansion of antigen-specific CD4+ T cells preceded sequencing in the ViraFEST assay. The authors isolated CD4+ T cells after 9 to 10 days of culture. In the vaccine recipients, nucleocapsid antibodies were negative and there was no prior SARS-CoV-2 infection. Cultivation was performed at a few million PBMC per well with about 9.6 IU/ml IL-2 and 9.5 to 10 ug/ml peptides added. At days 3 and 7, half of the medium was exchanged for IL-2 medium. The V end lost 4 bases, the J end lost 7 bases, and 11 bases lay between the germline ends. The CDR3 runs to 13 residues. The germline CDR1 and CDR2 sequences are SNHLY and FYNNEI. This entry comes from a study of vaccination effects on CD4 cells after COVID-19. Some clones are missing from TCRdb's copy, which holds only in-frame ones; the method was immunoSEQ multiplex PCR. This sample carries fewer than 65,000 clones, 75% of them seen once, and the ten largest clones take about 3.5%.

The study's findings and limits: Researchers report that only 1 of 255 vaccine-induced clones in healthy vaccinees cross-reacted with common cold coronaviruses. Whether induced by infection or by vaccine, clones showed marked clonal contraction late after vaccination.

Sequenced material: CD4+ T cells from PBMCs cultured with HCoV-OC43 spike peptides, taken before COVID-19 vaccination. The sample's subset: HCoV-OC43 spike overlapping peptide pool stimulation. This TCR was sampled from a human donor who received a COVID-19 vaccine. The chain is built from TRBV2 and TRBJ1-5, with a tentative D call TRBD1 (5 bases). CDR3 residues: CASSGGTGQPQHF. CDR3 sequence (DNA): TGTGCCAGCAGTGGGGGGACGGGACAGCCCCAGCATTTT.